The 29 T cell receptor beta chains given below trace back to one sample, sequenced in a study of long-term antiretroviral therapy in people with HIV. At survey level, the immunoSEQ assay was run in its v3.0 version. The method was immunoSEQ multiplex PCR; TCRdb's version includes in-frame clones alone and lacks a portion of them. Of about 34,000 clones in the sample, 94% were seen once. The source was unsorted PBMCs, collected approximately 5 years after starting antiretroviral therapy. All receptors derive from a woman in her 50s with HIV.

The chain combines TRBV19 with TRBJ2-7; tentatively, D is TRBD1 (5 bases). This CDR3 region has 13 residues. CDR1 is LNHDA, CDR2 SQIVND, per germline (reference sequence). Trimming pared 5 bases from V and 0 bases from J, leaving 8 bases between. The CDR3 sequence is CASSEDNSYEQYF. For the CDR3, the DNA is TGTGCCAGTAGTGAGGACAACTCCTACGAGCAGTACTTC.

The V gene is TRBV2, the J gene TRBJ1-3; D not resolved. This CDR3 comprises 16 residues. Trimming stripped 4 bases from V and 9 bases from J, with 22 bases between. Per the germline V gene, CDR1 is SNHLY and CDR2 is FYNNEI. CDR3 residues: CASSARLGGMEGTIYF. The CDR3 DNA follows: TGTGCCAGCAGTGCGCGTTTGGGCGGCATGGAAGGCACCATATATTTT.

The chain is built from TRBV13 and TRBJ1-2; D call uncertain. Germline CDR1 is PRHDT and CDR2 is FYEKMQ (reference sequence). The CDR3 has 15 residues. Trimming removed 3 bases at V and 0 bases at J, with 11 bases between. CDR3 coding DNA: TGTGCCAGCAGCTTCCTTACAAGAGCTAACTATGGCTACACCTTC. It codes for CASSFLTRANYGYTF.

This chain joins TRBV19 and TRBJ2-3, with D possibly matching TRBD1 (6 bases). V lost 6 bases and J lost 4, with 20 bases in between. The CDR3 contains 16 residues. Germline assignment: CDR1 LNHDA and CDR2 SQIVND (reference sequence). CDR3: CASRTTQTGIADTQYF. The CDR3 coding sequence is TGTGCCAGTAGAACCACCCAAACAGGGATCGCAGATACGCAGTATTTT. Combining the CDR3 with reference TRBV19 and TRBJ2-3 gives the whole variable domain DGGITQSPKYLFRKEGQNVTLSCEQNLNHDAMYWYRQDPGQGLRLIYYSQIVNDFQKGDIAEGYSVSREKKESFPLTVTSAQKNPTAFYLCASRTTQTGIADTQYFGPGTRLTVL.

This clone was found a few times. Mismatch with germline at one junction end may stem from a read error. The chain joins TRBV7-7 to TRBJ2-3; 9 nucleotides align to TRBD2. The CDR3 spans 18 residues. Germline values: CDR1 SSHAT, CDR2 FNYEAQ (reference sequence). The CDR3 DNA reads TGTGCTAGCAGCTTAAGAGCGGGGGGCTCCTATAGTGGAGATACGCAGTATTTT. Translation: CASSLRAGGSYSGDTQYF.

The rearrangement links TRBV10-2 to TRBJ1-3; a possible D gene is TRBD1 (6 bases). V was clipped by 3 bases and J by 2 bases, with 11 bases between them. The germline V gene encodes CDR1 WSHSY and CDR2 SAAADI. This CDR3 spans 15 amino acids. CDR3 in DNA: TGCGCCAGCAGTGACGCCTACAGGGCTGGAAACACCATATATTTT. This gives the protein CASSDAYRAGNTIYF.

The CDR3 sequence is CASSVGAGVTYNEQFF. CDR3 DNA: TGTGCCAGCAGCGTAGGAGCGGGGGTAACCTACAATGAGCAGTTCTTC. The chain is built from TRBV9 and TRBJ2-1, with 8 bases fitting TRBD2. Germline V gives CDR1 SGDLS, CDR2 YYNGEE. V lost 0 bases and J lost 2; bases outside the gene matches: 4. CDR3 length: 16 amino acids.

CDR3 amino acids: CASSYRIFYGYTF. The CDR3 region has the DNA TGTGCCAGCAGTTACCGAATATTCTATGGCTACACCTTC. The chain combines TRBV6-6 with TRBJ1-2; D gene unclear. Trimming took off 2 bases at V and 4 bases at J, with 8 bases between the two ends. Looked up from germline, CDR1 is MNHNY and CDR2 is SVGAGI (reference sequence). The CDR3 is 13 residues long.

The chain joins TRBV7-2 to TRBJ2-7; 11 nucleotides align to TRBD1. This CDR3 is built from 16 residues. Germline V gene data show CDR1 as SGHTA and CDR2 as FQGNSA. Trimming cost V 1 base and J 3 bases; bases outside gene matches: 5. CDR3 region: CASSLGAGTGGYEQYF. The CDR3 DNA sequence: TGTGCCAGCAGCTTAGGGGCCGGGACAGGGGGCTACGAGCAGTACTTC.

The chain employs TRBV6-6 and TRBJ2-3; D is undetermined. Germline CDR1 is MNHNY and CDR2 is SVGAGI (reference sequence). CDR3 size: 15 residues. V lost 6 bases to trimming and J lost 4 bases, with 17 bases between them. The CDR3 spells CASSAALPQSDTQYF. In DNA form, the CDR3 reads TGTGCCAGCAGCGCGGCCCTTCCCCAGTCAGATACGCAGTATTTT.

The chain couples TRBV2 to TRBJ2-4; D possibly corresponds to TRBD2 (6 bases). CDR1 and CDR2 (germline): SNHLY, FYNNEI. The CDR3 has 15 amino acids. Deletions cut 5 bases from V and 0 bases from J, with 11 bases between. CDR3 bases: TGTGCCAGCAGTAGGGACTTACTAGCCAAAAACATTCAGTACTTC. Translated, it gives CASSRDLLAKNIQYF. The whole variable domain, filled in from reference TRBV2 and TRBJ2-4, reads EPEVTQTPSHQVTQMGQEVILRCVPISNHLYFYWYRQILGQKVEFLVSFYNNEISEKSEIFDDQFSVERPDGSNFTLKIRSTKLEDSAMYFCASSRDLLAKNIQYFGAGTRLSVL.

V and J are TRBV18 and TRBJ2-7, with TRBD2 identical over 10 bases. Germline V gene sequence: CDR1 KGHSH, CDR2 LQKENI. This CDR3 is built from 12 residues. V lost 5 bases to trimming and J lost 7 bases; unmatched junction nucleotides: 2. The CDR3 sequence: CASSTLAGEQYF. The CDR3 bases are TGTGCCAGCTCAACACTAGCGGGGGAGCAGTACTTC. The full variable domain, completed using reference TRBV18 and TRBJ2-7, is NAGVMQNPRHLVRRRGQEARLRCSPMKGHSHVYWYRQLPEEGLKFMVYLQKENIIDESGMPKERFSAEFPKEGPSILRIQQVVRGDSAAYFCASSTLAGEQYFGPGTRLTVT.

The chain employs TRBV5-1 and TRBJ2-5, with 9 bases identical to TRBD2. Looked up from germline, CDR1 is SGHRS and CDR2 is YFSETQ. CDR3 size: 16 residues. Unmatched junction bases numbered 6, after V lost 3 bases and J lost 0 bases. CDR3 sequence reads: CASSSGAGGNQETQYF. The CDR3 DNA reads TGCGCCAGCAGCTCAGGAGCGGGGGGCAACCAAGAGACCCAGTACTTC. Combining the CDR3 with reference TRBV5-1 and TRBJ2-5 gives the whole variable domain KAGVTQTPRYLIKTRGQQVTLSCSPISGHRSVSWYQQTPGQGLQFLFEYFSETQRNKGNFPGRFSGRQFSNSRSEMNVSTLELGDSALYLCASSSGAGGNQETQYFGPGTRLLVL.

The rearrangement links TRBV9 to TRBJ2-1; weak D call: TRBD2 (6 bases). The CDR3 covers 16 residues. V lost 10 bases and J 0 bases, leaving 20 bases between the germline ends. The germline gives CDR1 SGDLS, CDR2 YYNGEE. CDR3 residues: CASGTPQPSSYNEQFF. For the CDR3, the DNA is TGTGCCTCCGGGACTCCTCAACCCAGCTCCTACAATGAGCAGTTCTTC.

The gene calls are TRBV2 and TRBJ2-7; 13 bases agree with TRBD2. The ends lost 9 bases at V and 2 bases at J; junction bases unmatched: 7. The length of the CDR3 is 15 residues. CDR1 and CDR2 from the germline V gene are SNHLY and FYNNEI. The CDR3 DNA is TGTGCCAGTAATGTCGGGACTAGCGGGACCTACGAGCAGTACTTC. It yields the protein CASNVGTSGTYEQYF.

The genes are TRBV18 and TRBJ1-6; the D is unclear. Germline loops: CDR1 KGHSH, CDR2 LQKENI. The CDR3 is 14 amino acids. Trimming cost V 6 bases and J 6 bases, with 12 bases left between them. This CDR3 is CASSSSPGNSPLHF. DNA of the CDR3: TGTGCCAGCTCCTCCAGTCCGGGTAATTCACCCCTCCACTTT.

This rearrangement joins TRBV5-4 to TRBJ2-7; D is ambiguous. The ends were cut back, 3 bases at V and 5 bases at J, with 18 bases in the middle. Germline CDR1 is SGHNT and CDR2 is YYREEE (reference sequence). The CDR3 totals 15 residues. The CDR3 spells CASSWTSESPNEQYF. The CDR3 nucleotides read TGTGCCAGCAGCTGGACGTCTGAGAGCCCTAACGAGCAGTACTTC.

The chain carries TRBV12-5 and TRBJ2-5; perhaps TRBD2 as D (5 bases). CDR3 size: 15 residues. Germline CDR1 is LGHNT and CDR2 is FRNRAP. V lost 0 bases, J lost 1 base, and 9 bases lay in between. In DNA form, the CDR3 reads TGTGCTAGTGGTTTGGTACGAGGGTTCCAAGAGACCCAGTACTTC. Protein: CASGLVRGFQETQYF.

V and J are TRBV5-6 and TRBJ2-7; 7 bases line up with TRBD2. CDR1 and CDR2 (germline): SGHDT, YYEEEE. After removal of 2 bases from V and 0 bases from J, the junction contained 5 bases not matched to a gene. CDR3 length: 15 amino acids. This chain's CDR3 is CASSFRASGSYEQYF. CDR3 sequence (DNA): TGTGCCAGCAGCTTCAGGGCTAGCGGCTCCTACGAGCAGTACTTC.

The chain is built from TRBV11-2 and TRBJ1-1, with 10 bases lining up with TRBD1. The CDR3 totals 13 residues. Germline CDR1 reads SGHAT; CDR2 reads FQNNGV. J gave up 4 bases and V 4 bases, and 0 bases lay outside the gene matches. In nucleotides, the CDR3 is TGTGCCAGCAGCTGGACAGGGGGCACTGAAGCTTTCTTT. Translation: CASSWTGGTEAFF. Complete variable domain (other parts from reference TRBV11-2 and TRBJ1-1): EAGVAQSPRYKIIEKRQSVAFWCNPISGHATLYWYQQILGQGPKLLIQFQNNGVVDDSQLPKDRFSAERLKGVDSTLKIQPAKLEDSAVYLCASSWTGGTEAFFGQGTRLTVV.

The rearrangement links TRBV6-5 to TRBJ2-7; D is undetermined. V gave up 2 bases and J gave up 2 bases, with 7 bases separating them. This CDR3 region has 13 residues. Germline CDR1 is MNHEY and CDR2 is SVGAGI. The CDR3 reads CASSYRGPYEQYF. As DNA, the CDR3 is TGTGCCAGCAGTTACCGAGGACCCTACGAGCAGTACTTC.

The V gene is TRBV19, the J gene TRBJ1-5, with 9 positions matching TRBD1. The germline CDR1 and CDR2 sequences are LNHDA and SQIVND (reference sequence). This CDR3 is built from 17 residues. The trim removed 6 bases at V and 4 bases at J, leaving 13 bases unmatched. The CDR3 nucleotides are TGTGCCAGTAGCTTGGAAGTAGGACAGGGGAGTAATCAGCCCCAGCATTTT. It yields the protein CASSLEVGQGSNQPQHF.

The CDR3 here is CASSSSGTTIGYTF. CDR3 bases: TGTGCCAGCTCGTCCTCCGGGACCACCATTGGCTACACCTTC. The genes are TRBV18 and TRBJ1-2; tentatively, D is TRBD1 (5 bases). The V and J ends lost 6 bases and 7 bases respectively, with 18 bases between them. The CDR3 runs to 14 residues. The germline gives CDR1 KGHSH, CDR2 LQKENI.

The rearrangement links TRBV10-3 to TRBJ1-1; maybe TRBD1 (5 bases). The germline V gene has CDR1 ENHRY and CDR2 SYGVKD. The CDR3 runs 12 residues. The ends were cut back, 8 bases at V and 0 bases at J, with 7 bases in the middle. CDR3 DNA sequence: TGTGCCATCGGGACGGTGAACACTGAAGCTTTCTTT. Its translation: CAIGTVNTEAFF.

The chain is built from TRBV6-6 and TRBJ1-4, with D unresolved. Trimming removed 6 bases at V and 8 bases at J, with 13 bases between. The germline V gene has CDR1 MNHNY and CDR2 SVGAGI (reference sequence). CDR3 length: 13 residues. As DNA, the CDR3 is TGTGCCAGCAGAAGGGAAGTCGAGGAAAAACTGTTTTTT. This translates into CASRREVEEKLFF.

The rearrangement joins TRBV29-1 to TRBJ1-1; D remains unclear. Germline V gene sequence: CDR1 SQVTM, CDR2 ANQGSEA. The CDR3 totals 17 residues. Trimming removed 0 bases at V and 0 bases at J, with 17 bases between. The CDR3 spells CSVEERFGSRMNTEAFF. The CDR3 nucleotides read TGCAGCGTTGAAGAGAGATTCGGCAGCCGGATGAACACTGAAGCTTTCTTT.

This sequence joins TRBV5-6 and TRBJ1-6; D unresolved. Trimming cost V 6 bases and J 0 bases, with 7 bases left between them. The CDR3 length is 14 residues. Germline V gene data show CDR1 as SGHDT and CDR2 as YYEEEE. The CDR3 region is CASTEGSYNSPLHF. The CDR3 bases are TGTGCCAGCACCGAAGGCTCCTATAATTCACCCCTCCACTTT.

This clone is labeled as medium-sized (0.01 to 0.1%). The V gene is TRBV7-6, the J gene TRBJ2-5; 8 positions agree with TRBD2. The CDR3 is 15 amino acids. CDR1 and CDR2 from the germline V gene are SGHVS and FNYEAQ. V lost 2 bases, J lost 4 bases, and 6 bases stayed unmatched. This chain's CDR3 is CASSLRAGGPETQYF. The CDR3 DNA reads as TGTGCCAGCAGCTTAAGGGCGGGAGGCCCAGAGACCCAGTACTTC.

The chain links TRBV5-6 to TRBJ2-7, with 11 bases lining up with TRBD1. The CDR3 loop spans 15 amino acids. Per germline, CDR1 SGHDT and CDR2 YYEEEE. Losses at the gene ends were 4 bases for V and 3 bases for J; bases not matched to a gene: 6. DNA for the CDR3: TGTGCCAGCAGCCATTCGGGGACAGGGGGCTACGAGCAGTACTTC. Translated: CASSHSGTGGYEQYF.